Below are 21 T cell receptor beta chains sequenced from a single sample in a study of T cell responses to AZD1222 COVID-19 vaccine. Profiling relied on immunoSEQ multiplex PCR, and the TCRdb table lists in-frame clones only, not all of them. The sample contains approximately 67,000 clones, 89% of which appear only once. The specimen was peripheral blood, collected 28 days after the second AZD1222 dose. These receptors were taken from an adult who received the AZD1222 COVID-19 vaccine.

This chain's CDR3 is CASSYLGAGVREQYF. The DNA of the CDR3 is TGTGCCAGCAGTTACTTGGGTGCGGGAGTAAGGGAGCAGTACTTC. The V and J genes are TRBV6-2 or TRBV6-3 and TRBJ2-7; 7 nucleotides align to TRBD2. The CDR3 spans 15 residues. Trimming at V came to 1 base and at J to 7 bases, leaving 10 bases not matched to a gene. Germline CDR1 and CDR2: MNHEY and SVGEGT.

This clone was detected only a few times. V is TRBV7-9 and J is TRBJ1-3, with TRBD1 as a possible D gene (6 bases). V was trimmed by 0 bases and J by 8 bases, leaving 11 bases between them. This CDR3 spans 14 amino acids. Germline V gene sequence: CDR1 SEHNR, CDR2 FQNEAQ (reference sequence). The CDR3 bases are TGTGCCAGCAGCTTAGCGACAGGAGTTGACACCATATATTTT. Protein sequence: CASSLATGVDTIYF.

The chain recombines TRBV19 with TRBJ2-5; no reliable D call. Between the trimmed V and J ends, which lost 2 bases and 2 bases, there was a span of 6 bases. CDR3 size: 13 residues. CDR1 and CDR2 from the germline V gene are LNHDA and SQIVND (reference sequence). CDR3 amino acids: CASSIPQQETQYF. The CDR3 DNA reads TGTGCCAGTAGTATACCCCAACAAGAGACCCAGTACTTC.

This chain joins TRBV7-8 and TRBJ1-3; TRBD1 matches 11 bases. With 1 base clipped from V and 0 bases from J, the junction kept 2 bases outside the gene matches. This CDR3 contains 17 residues. The V gene's germline CDR1 is SGHVS and CDR2 FQNEAQ. CDR3 residues: CASSLGTGGLSGNTIYF. The CDR3 coding sequence is TGTGCCAGCAGCTTAGGGACAGGGGGCCTCTCTGGAAACACCATATATTTT.

This clone appeared a single time. The chain joins TRBV5-1 to TRBJ2-5, with TRBD1 matching 8 bases. V shed 1 base and J 5 bases; nucleotides not matched to a gene: 4. CDR1 SGHRS and CDR2 YFSETQ come from the germline V gene. The CDR3 covers 14 residues. The CDR3 DNA follows: TGCGCCAGCAGCTTGCCGGGACAGGAGGAGACCCAGTACTTC. Protein: CASSLPGQEETQYF.

The chain is built from TRBV3-1 (or the pseudogene TRBV3-2) and TRBJ2-7, with 10 bases matching TRBD1. V trimming: 0 bases; J trimming: 6 bases; junction bases outside the gene matches: 2. This CDR3 is built from 14 residues. From germline, CDR1 is LGHDT and CDR2 YNNKEL (reference sequence). The CDR3 protein is CASSQEGTGVEQYF. The CDR3 DNA reads as TGTGCCAGCAGCCAAGAGGGGACAGGGGTCGAGCAGTACTTC.

This chain uses TRBV5-4 with TRBJ2-4, with unresolved D. This CDR3 comprises 17 residues. V shed 2 bases and J shed 3 bases, with 18 bases lying between them. Germline V lookup: CDR1 SGHNT, CDR2 YYREEE (reference sequence). CDR3 nucleotides: TGTGCCAGCAGCTTCCAAGGCCCGCCAGTAGGCAAAAACATTCAGTACTTC. Translated, it gives CASSFQGPPVGKNIQYF. Using reference TRBV5-4 and TRBJ2-4 for the parts outside the CDR3, the full variable domain is ETGVTQSPTHLIKTRGQQVTLRCSSQSGHNTVSWYQQALGQGPQFIFQYYREEENGRGNFPPRFSGLQFPNYSSELNVNALELDDSALYLCASSFQGPPVGKNIQYFGAGTRLSVL.

V gene TRBV5-4 combines with J gene TRBJ2-7; no firm D call. The length of the CDR3 is 14 residues. Trimming pared 1 base from V and 7 bases from J, leaving 15 bases between. Germline V CDR1 and CDR2: SGHNT, YYREEE (reference sequence). The CDR3 DNA is TGTGCCAGCAGCTTGTGGGCAGACCCTAGAGAGCAGTACTTC. This codes for CASSLWADPREQYF.

DNA for the CDR3: TGTGCCACCAGCAGAGATGCAGTGAGCTACGAGCAGTACTTC. Amino acids: CATSRDAVSYEQYF. The V and J genes are TRBV15 and TRBJ2-7; D remains unclear. Looked up from germline, CDR1 is LNHNV and CDR2 is YYDKDF (reference sequence). Trimming cost V 0 bases and J 3 bases, with 9 bases left between them. The CDR3 totals 14 residues.

V usage is TRBV12-3 or TRBV12-4 and J usage is TRBJ1-1, with D perhaps TRBD1 (6 bases). V gave up 6 bases and J gave up 9 bases, with 17 bases separating them. The CDR3 consists of 13 residues. The CDR3 DNA follows: TGTGCCAGCAGGAACGAGGCAGGGGTTAAAGCTTTCTTT. Amino acids: CASRNEAGVKAFF.

This chain connects TRBV4-1 to TRBJ1-2; D possibly corresponds to TRBD1 (5 bases). In germline, CDR1 is MGHRA, CDR2 YSYEKL. This CDR3 spans 14 amino acids. V was trimmed by 0 bases and J by 9 bases, leaving 14 bases between them. CDR3 DNA: TGCGCCAGCAGCCAAGATGGGGGAGGGATAAGCTACACCTTC. It translates to CASSQDGGGISYTF.

The chain has TRBV19 and TRBJ1-1; 7 bases line up with TRBD1. Germline V gives CDR1 LNHDA, CDR2 SQIVND (reference sequence). With 0 bases clipped from V and 2 bases from J, the junction kept 3 bases outside the gene matches. This CDR3 is built from 15 residues. The chain's CDR3 is CASSIEGTANTEAFF. The CDR3 DNA is TGTGCCAGTAGTATAGAAGGGACAGCCAACACTGAAGCTTTCTTT.

The chain carries TRBV6-5 and TRBJ2-7; a possible D gene is TRBD2 (6 bases). CDR1 and CDR2 from the germline V gene are MNHEY and SVGAGI. Trimming took off 5 bases at V and 4 bases at J, with 18 bases between the two ends. The CDR3 extends over 15 amino acids. The CDR3 here is CASSTPGGGGYEQYF. The DNA for the CDR3 is TGTGCCAGCAGTACCCCTGGGGGAGGAGGGTACGAGCAGTACTTC.

The V and J genes are TRBV18 and TRBJ2-7; 9 bases are shared with TRBD2. Germline V lookup: CDR1 KGHSH, CDR2 LQKENI. This CDR3 has 17 amino acids. The J segment lost 1 base and the V segment lost 3 bases, leaving 10 bases of the junction unmatched. CDR3 amino acids: CASSPGVGSGRSYEQYF. In DNA, the CDR3 is TGTGCCAGCTCACCCGGCGTAGGTAGCGGGAGATCCTACGAGCAGTACTTC.

This rearrangement joins TRBV6-1 to TRBJ1-6; D is uncertain. V dropped 4 bases and J dropped 7 bases, with 17 bases sitting between them. The length of the CDR3 is 16 residues. Per germline, CDR1 MNHNS and CDR2 SASEGT. As DNA, the CDR3 is TGTGCCAGCAGTGGGGAAGGACTCCTGGGGAATTCACCCCTCCACTTT. Translation gives CASSGEGLLGNSPLHF.

The chain recombines TRBV2 with TRBJ2-7; possibly TRBD2 for D (5 bases). Trimming pared 7 bases from V and 5 bases from J, leaving 21 bases between. CDR1 is SNHLY, CDR2 FYNNEI, per germline. There are 15 residues in the CDR3. The CDR3 DNA follows: TGTGCCAGCAATCCCTTGGCGGGTAGTGGGAACGAGCAGTACTTC. It codes for CASNPLAGSGNEQYF.

The J gene is TRBJ2-6, the V gene TRBV27, with D perhaps matching TRBD2 (5 bases). V was pared by 6 bases and J by 1 base, with 10 bases between. Germline loops: CDR1 MNHEY, CDR2 SMNVEV (reference sequence). This CDR3 contains 15 residues. The CDR3 here is CASRPRASGANVLTF. CDR3 coding DNA: TGTGCCAGCAGGCCGCGGGCATCTGGGGCCAACGTCCTGACTTTC.

The chain recombines TRBV19 with TRBJ2-2; 9 bases are a match to TRBD2. There are 16 residues in the CDR3. Losses at the gene ends were 3 bases for V and 6 bases for J; bases not matched to a gene: 8. Germline V lookup: CDR1 LNHDA, CDR2 SQIVND (reference sequence). The CDR3 loop reads CASSIYSGSVSGELFF. The CDR3 coding sequence is TGTGCCAGTAGTATTTATAGCGGGAGTGTGTCCGGGGAGCTGTTTTTT.

This clone was counted a few times. The CDR3 sequence is CASRGLAGKQFF. In DNA, the CDR3 is TGTGCCAGTAGAGGACTAGCGGGTAAACAGTTCTTC. The gene calls are TRBV28 and TRBJ2-1; TRBD2 agrees at 11 bases. Trimming took 9 bases from V and 13 from J; bases not matched to a gene: 8. Germline CDR1 and CDR2: MDHEN and SYDVKM. The CDR3 covers 12 residues.

The chain links TRBV3-1 (or the pseudogene TRBV3-2) to TRBJ1-5; D uncertain. V gave up 4 bases and J gave up 11 bases, with 21 bases separating them. Per germline, CDR1 LGHDT and CDR2 YNNKEL (reference sequence). The CDR3 is made up of 15 amino acids. CDR3 residues: CASSPSRTHRGSQHF. The DNA of the CDR3 is TGTGCCAGCAGCCCCTCCAGGACCCACAGAGGGTCCCAGCATTTT.

In DNA form, the CDR3 reads TGTGCCAGCAGCTTAGATATGGCAGGGGAACAGCCCCAGCATTTT. It is translated as CASSLDMAGEQPQHF. V and J are TRBV7-7 and TRBJ1-5, with D perhaps TRBD1 (6 bases). Germline V gene lookup returns CDR1 SSHAT and CDR2 FNYEAQ (reference sequence). The CDR3 length is 15 residues. V was trimmed by 1 base and J by 7 bases, leaving 14 bases between them.